The 12 T cell receptor beta chains in this list originate from one sample, sequenced in a study of molecular identifiers for immune sequencing clone quantification. TCRdb fed the PCR reads into MiXCR, producing one record per CDR3 protein. Of about 640,000 distinct CDR3 sequences in the sample, 15% to 20% were seen once. Sequenced sample: naive CD8+ T cells from blood, with Jurkat cell RNA spiked in. The subset: FACS-sorted CD8+CD4-CCR7+CD45RA+ naive T cells. The receptors were gathered from a human donor in good health. Some libraries in this study had Jurkat cell RNA spiked in.

A remark on this clonotype: A much larger clone is a single base away; this may be a read error. The chain joins TRBV19 to TRBJ2-7, with D tentatively TRBD1 or TRBD2 (5 bases each). CDR3 size: 17 residues. Germline V CDR1 and CDR2: LNHDA, SQIVND (reference sequence). V was trimmed by 3 bases and J by 2 bases, leaving 20 bases between them. The CDR3 reads CASSMGIGTGATYEQYF. CDR3 DNA sequence: TGTGCCAGTAGTATGGGGATTGGCACCGGGGCTACCTACGAGCAGTACTTC.

The sample holds a few counts of this clonotype. The rearrangement joins TRBV12-3 or TRBV12-4 to TRBJ2-7, with 9 positions matching TRBD1. CDR3 length equals 12 residues. J was trimmed by 7 bases and V by 4 bases; bases with no gene match: 2. Here the CDR3 reads CASSYGTGEQYF. In DNA form, the CDR3 reads TGTGCCAGCAGTTATGGGACAGGGGAGCAGTACTTC.

This clonotype was counted many times. This chain connects TRBV19 to TRBJ2-4; D remains unclear. The CDR3 totals 14 residues. Germline CDR1 is LNHDA and CDR2 is SQIVND (reference sequence). V shed 1 base and J shed 9 bases, with 13 bases lying between them. CDR3 loop: CASSIGGYAGIQYF. DNA for the CDR3: TGTGCCAGTAGTATAGGCGGCTACGCCGGCATTCAGTACTTC.

Concerning this clonotype: A much larger clone differs from this one at a single base, so this may be a read error. The V call is TRBV15, the J call TRBJ2-5; 14 positions agree with TRBD2. With 7 bases clipped from V and 4 bases from J, the junction kept 8 bases outside the gene matches. This CDR3 is 16 amino acids long. CDR1 and CDR2 (germline): LNHNV, YYDKDF (reference sequence). CDR3 DNA sequence: TGTGCCACCAACCCAGGGACTAGCGGGAGAGGAGAGACCCAGTACTTC. The encoded protein is CATNPGTSGRGETQYF.

Turning to this clonotype: An end of the junction does not agree with germline; a read error may underlie this. This chain connects TRBV5-1 to TRBJ2-7; 9 nucleotides match TRBD2. The CDR3 has 13 residues. The germline V gene encodes CDR1 SGHRS and CDR2 YFSETQ. The DNA for the CDR3 is TGCGCCGGCAGCTTGGCGCTAGCGGGAGAGCAGTACTTC. Translating it yields CAGSLALAGEQYF.

The sample holds a few counts of this clonotype. V and J are TRBV6-1 and TRBJ2-4; D may be TRBD1 (6 bases). This CDR3 is 14 amino acids long. The V end lost 4 bases, the J end lost 1 base, and 8 bases lay between the germline ends. CDR1 and CDR2 from the germline V gene are MNHNS and SASEGT. For the CDR3, the DNA is TGTGCCAGCAGTGTTAGGGGGGCCAAAAACATTCAGTACTTC. Protein product: CASSVRGAKNIQYF.

This clonotype occurred many times. The chain uses TRBV19 and TRBJ2-7; no clear D gene. This CDR3 is built from 15 residues. The germline gives CDR1 LNHDA, CDR2 SQIVND (reference sequence). The V and J ends lost 1 base and 3 bases respectively, with 13 bases between them. CDR3: CASSIGADNYYEQYF. CDR3 DNA: TGTGCCAGTAGTATAGGTGCAGACAACTACTACGAGCAGTACTTC.

This clonotype was detected ten times or more. CDR3 coding DNA: TGTGCCAGCTCAGCTTCCGTACTTATATCGCCCATAGAAGAGACCCAGTACTTC. It is translated as CASSASVLISPIEETQYF. The chain employs TRBV18 and TRBJ2-5, with D hard to call. The CDR3 totals 18 residues. Germline loops: CDR1 KGHSH, CDR2 LQKENI. The V and J ends lost 5 bases and 3 bases respectively, with 25 bases between them.

In its sample, this clonotype was seen a few times. The chain employs TRBV11-2 and TRBJ2-5, with D maybe TRBD2 (5 bases). Per the germline V gene, CDR1 is SGHAT and CDR2 is FQNNGV. The CDR3 totals 12 residues. V was shortened by 5 bases and J by 4 bases, with 8 bases between the two germline ends. CDR3 residues: CASSRTGETQYF. The CDR3 bases are TGTGCCAGCAGCCGGACTGGAGAGACCCAGTACTTC.

The CDR3 coding sequence is TGTGCCAGCAGCTCACCCCTTCGGGAAAAACTGTTTTTT. Protein product: CASSSPLREKLFF. V is TRBV5-6 and J is TRBJ1-4; D is uncertain. This CDR3 has 13 amino acids. Germline V gives CDR1 SGHDT, CDR2 YYEEEE. Trimming stripped 3 bases from V and 8 bases from J, with 11 bases between.

This clonotype was counted at least ten times. The chain uses TRBV4-1 and TRBJ2-3; D perhaps matches TRBD2 (6 bases). V was pared by 3 bases and J by 3 bases, with 10 bases between. This CDR3 region has 14 residues. Germline V gene lookup returns CDR1 MGHRA and CDR2 YSYEKL. DNA of the CDR3: TGCGCCAGCAGCCAGGGGAGGTGGACAGATACGCAGTATTTT. Translation: CASSQGRWTDTQYF.

This clonotype appeared many times. V and J are TRBV19 and TRBJ2-2, with D hard to call. This CDR3 comprises 14 residues. Germline loops: CDR1 LNHDA, CDR2 SQIVND (reference sequence). Deletions cut 5 bases from V and 0 bases from J, with 7 bases between. DNA of the CDR3: TGTGCCAGTAGTTTCTGGGCGAACACCGGGGAGCTGTTTTTT. It encodes CASSFWANTGELFF.